Below are 18 T cell receptor beta chains sequenced from a single sample in a study of shared clonotypes between healthy human individuals. Clones were read by immunoSEQ multiplex PCR, and TCRdb kept only the in-frame ones, dropping some. The sample contains approximately 530,000 clones, about 95% of which appear only once. Sequencing was performed on naive CD4+ T cells sorted from blood. Sample subset: CD45RA+ positively selected. Receptors originate from a woman aged 25-40 years in good health.

The chain has TRBV7-6 and TRBJ2-5, with a weak D call TRBD2 (6 bases). The assigned J gene may be wrong: the sequence end matches TRBJ2-7 better. The germline CDR1 and CDR2 sequences are SGHVS and FNYEAQ. This CDR3 spans 14 amino acids. Written as DNA, the CDR3 is TGTGCCAGCAGCTTAGAGGCAGGAGGGTACGAGCAGTACTTC. This encodes CASSLEAGGYEQYF.

J is TRBJ2-3 and V is TRBV30; D possibly corresponds to TRBD2 (5 bases). The CDR3 runs to 15 residues. Germline lookup yields CDR1 GTSNPN and CDR2 SVGIG (reference sequence). V was clipped by 2 bases and J by 6 bases, with 18 bases between them. As DNA, the CDR3 is TGTGCCTGGAGTCTTCCCGGGAAGCGATCGGATACGCAGTATTTT. As protein: CAWSLPGKRSDTQYF.

The chain employs TRBV7-2 and TRBJ2-7; D is ambiguous. The V gene's germline CDR1 is SGHTA and CDR2 FQGNSA. Trimming left V 5 bases short and J 2 bases short, with 10 bases between. The CDR3 loop spans 13 amino acids. CDR3 DNA sequence: TGTGCCAGCAGCCATCGCGTGGCCTACGAGCAGTACTTC. Amino acids: CASSHRVAYEQYF.

The gene calls are TRBV28 and TRBJ1-3; TRBD1 aligns across 10 bases. The germline V gene has CDR1 MDHEN and CDR2 SYDVKM. The CDR3 contains 14 residues. V lost 7 bases to trimming and J lost 8 bases; unmatched junction nucleotides: 8. In DNA form, the CDR3 reads TGTGCCAGCACCCAGGGGACAGGGGTAGACACCATATATTTT. As protein: CASTQGTGVDTIYF.

The chain recombines TRBV2 with TRBJ2-3; no firm D call. The CDR3 spans 16 residues. Trimming shortened V by 6 bases and J by 2 bases, and 18 bases separated the two germline ends. The V gene's germline CDR1 is SNHLY and CDR2 FYNNEI. For the CDR3, the DNA is TGTGCCAGCAGCGCATCAATGAGCCTTGCCACAGATACGCAGTATTTT. This translates into CASSASMSLATDTQYF. The full variable domain, rest sourced from reference TRBV2 and TRBJ2-3, is EPEVTQTPSHQVTQMGQEVILRCVPISNHLYFYWYRQILGQKVEFLVSFYNNEISEKSEIFDDQFSVERPDGSNFTLKIRSTKLEDSAMYFCASSASMSLATDTQYFGPGTRLTVL.

This CDR3 is CASSLGPTGSSTDTQYF. CDR3 sequence (DNA): TGTGCCAGCAGCTTAGGACCGACAGGGTCTAGCACAGATACGCAGTATTTT. V usage is TRBV7-9 and J usage is TRBJ2-3, with 7 bases aligning to TRBD1. The germline V gene encodes CDR1 SEHNR and CDR2 FQNEAQ (reference sequence). CDR3 size: 17 residues. J gave up 0 bases and V 1 base, and 7 bases lay outside the gene matches.

Details on this clone: Other nucleotide sequences in the sample specify the same CDR3. The rearrangement links TRBV28 to TRBJ1-5; the D is unclear. This CDR3 spans 12 amino acids. Deletions cut 4 bases from V and 4 bases from J, with 5 bases between. In germline, CDR1 is MDHEN, CDR2 SYDVKM. For the CDR3, the DNA is TGTGCCAGCAGTTCGGTGAATCAGCCCCAGCATTTT. It translates to CASSSVNQPQHF.

The chain has TRBV27 and TRBJ1-1, with a tentative D call TRBD1 (5 bases). In germline, CDR1 is MNHEY, CDR2 SMNVEV (reference sequence). The V and J ends lost 0 bases and 6 bases respectively, with 8 bases between them. This CDR3 comprises 13 residues. The CDR3 DNA follows: TGTGCCAGCAGTTTATCGGGGACGGCTGAAGCTTTCTTT. Its protein product is CASSLSGTAEAFF.

The chain is built from TRBV18 and TRBJ1-1; TRBD1 is a possible D gene (6 bases). V was trimmed by 6 bases and J by 0 bases, leaving 17 bases between them. Germline CDR1 and CDR2: KGHSH and LQKENI. The CDR3 is 16 amino acids. The CDR3 region is CASSLRQVSMNTEAFF. CDR3 nucleotides: TGTGCCAGCTCGCTACGACAGGTTAGCATGAACACTGAAGCTTTCTTT.

A word on this clone: Other DNA sequences in this specimen translate into the identical CDR3. V is TRBV18 and J is TRBJ2-7, with TRBD1 matching over 8 bases. Trimming took 6 bases from V and 2 from J; bases not matched to a gene: 6. Germline CDR1 is KGHSH and CDR2 is LQKENI. CDR3 size: 14 residues. The CDR3 nucleotides read TGTGCCAGCTCTCCTGACAGGGGCCCCTACGAGCAGTACTTC. Residues: CASSPDRGPYEQYF.

V is TRBV5-1 and J is TRBJ2-1; 10 positions agree with TRBD2. V shed 0 bases, J shed 7 bases, and the junction held 19 bases outside the gene matches. CDR1 and CDR2 (germline): SGHRS, YFSETQ. This CDR3 has 20 amino acids. The CDR3 DNA reads TGCGCCAGCAGCTTGGATACGGGACGGATAGTGAGCGGGAGGGTTAATGAGCAGTTCTTC. Translating it yields CASSLDTGRIVSGRVNEQFF.

This sequence joins TRBV2 and TRBJ2-3, with 12 bases lining up with TRBD2. This CDR3 has 15 residues. J gave up 3 bases and V 10 bases, and 8 bases lay outside the gene matches. Germline-derived CDR1 and CDR2 are SNHLY and FYNNEI. The CDR3: CATTLAGGRTDTQYF. CDR3 DNA: TGTGCCACTACACTAGCGGGAGGAAGGACAGATACGCAGTATTTT.

The chain has TRBV16 and TRBJ2-6; D remains ambiguous. CDR1 and CDR2 from the germline V gene are KGHSY and FQNENV. The CDR3 spans 16 residues. V was trimmed by 0 bases and J by 2 bases, leaving 8 bases between them. CDR3 residues: CASSQSELTGANVLTF. CDR3 in DNA: TGTGCCAGCAGCCAATCAGAGCTGACTGGGGCCAACGTCCTGACTTTC.

The J gene is TRBJ2-3, the V gene TRBV28; 8 nucleotides agree with TRBD2. The length of the CDR3 is 16 residues. Looked up from germline, CDR1 is MDHEN and CDR2 is SYDVKM. V lost 4 bases and J lost 0; bases outside the gene matches: 6. The CDR3 reads CASSSGGGPSTDTQYF. DNA for the CDR3: TGTGCCAGCAGTTCCGGGGGGGGCCCTAGCACAGATACGCAGTATTTT.

The CDR3 sequence is CASSPGTAPMNTEAFF. The CDR3 DNA reads as TGCGCCAGCAGCCCCGGGACAGCCCCCATGAACACTGAAGCTTTCTTT. J is TRBJ1-1 and V is TRBV5-1; 7 bases line up with TRBD1. Trimming took 4 bases from V and 0 from J; bases not matched to a gene: 9. CDR3 length equals 16 residues. Germline V gene lookup returns CDR1 SGHRS and CDR2 YFSETQ. Using reference TRBV5-1 and TRBJ1-1 for the parts outside the CDR3, the full variable domain is KAGVTQTPRYLIKTRGQQVTLSCSPISGHRSVSWYQQTPGQGLQFLFEYFSETQRNKGNFPGRFSGRQFSNSRSEMNVSTLELGDSALYLCASSPGTAPMNTEAFFGQGTRLTVV.

The chain has TRBV5-1 and TRBJ1-4, with D hard to call. The CDR3 has 13 amino acids. Trimming pared 5 bases from V and 8 bases from J, leaving 13 bases between. CDR1 is SGHRS and CDR2 is YFSETQ in the germline V gene. The CDR3 here is CASREEDSEKLFF. In DNA, the CDR3 is TGCGCCAGCAGGGAGGAGGATTCGGAAAAACTGTTTTTT.

J is TRBJ2-3 and V is TRBV29-1; the D gene is possibly TRBD1 (5 bases). Looked up from germline, CDR1 is SQVTM and CDR2 is ANQGSEA. Trimming removed 7 bases from V and 2 bases from J, with 22 bases in between. The CDR3 is 16 residues long. CDR3 sequence (DNA): TGCAGCGCCCTAGTAGGGGTCGGAACCTTCACAGATACGCAGTATTTT. Translated, it gives CSALVGVGTFTDTQYF.

V is TRBV19 and J is TRBJ2-7, with 7 bases fitting TRBD1. V gave up 5 bases and J gave up 3 bases; unmatched junction bases: 7. Germline CDR1 reads LNHDA; CDR2 reads SQIVND (reference sequence). This CDR3 contains 14 residues. The CDR3 DNA is TGTGCCAGTAGTGCGCCGGGACAGATCTACGAGCAGTACTTC. Translating it yields CASSAPGQIYEQYF.